Sequencing of this TCR beta chain was carried out in a study of blood T cell repertoires in COVID-19. As for the study in general: PBMCs, B-cell-depleted T cells, or T cells provided the cDNA or gDNA that made up the material.

Source study methods: Estimates of nucleated cell counts were drawn from the amplification of reference gene primers. The table came from immunoSEQ multiplex PCR; TCRdb's copy has only in-frame clones and leaves some out. V and J calls and clone size are given by that table; D and trimming were obtained from the DNA. The sample holds over 400,000 clones, about nine tenths seen once. This study enrolled people aged 18 to 89 from under 25 US geographic areas. Assignment of participants to cohorts was predicated upon participant-reported clinical history. The CDR3 loop spans 14 amino acids. Germline CDR1 and CDR2: SGDLS and YYNGEE. V lost 0 bases to trimming and J lost 4 bases; unmatched junction nucleotides: 0.

Sequenced input: PBMCs or T cells enriched from blood (not recorded which). The receptor's source is a woman aged 60-75 years who had recovered from COVID-19. V and J are TRBV9 and TRBJ1-3, with 8 bases lining up with TRBD1. The CDR3 bases are TGTGCCAGCAGCGTAGGGGACAGGGGAAACACCATATATTTT. Protein: CASSVGDRGNTIYF.